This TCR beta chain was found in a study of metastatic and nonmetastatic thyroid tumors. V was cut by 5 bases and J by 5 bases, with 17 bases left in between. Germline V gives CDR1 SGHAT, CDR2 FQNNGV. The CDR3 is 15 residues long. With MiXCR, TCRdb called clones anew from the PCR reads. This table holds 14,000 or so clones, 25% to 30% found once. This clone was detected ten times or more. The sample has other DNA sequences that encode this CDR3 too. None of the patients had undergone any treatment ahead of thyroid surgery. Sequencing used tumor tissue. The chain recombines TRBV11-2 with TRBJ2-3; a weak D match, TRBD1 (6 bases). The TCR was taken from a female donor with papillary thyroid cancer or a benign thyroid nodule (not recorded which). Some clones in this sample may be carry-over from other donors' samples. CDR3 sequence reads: CASSPTGWGRDTQYF. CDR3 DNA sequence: TGTGCCAGCAGCCCAACAGGGTGGGGTCGAGATACGCAGTATTTT.